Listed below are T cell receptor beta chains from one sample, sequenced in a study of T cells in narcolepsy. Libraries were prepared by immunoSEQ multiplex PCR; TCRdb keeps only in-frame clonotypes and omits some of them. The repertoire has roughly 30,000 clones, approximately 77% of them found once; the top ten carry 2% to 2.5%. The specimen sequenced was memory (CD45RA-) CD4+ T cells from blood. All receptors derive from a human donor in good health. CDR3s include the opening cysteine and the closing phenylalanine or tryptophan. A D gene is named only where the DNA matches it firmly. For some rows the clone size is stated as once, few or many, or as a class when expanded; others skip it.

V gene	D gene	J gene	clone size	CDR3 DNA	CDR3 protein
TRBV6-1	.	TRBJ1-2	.	TGTGCCAGCAGCGATTCAGGGGTTTATGGCTACACCTTC	CASSDSGVYGYTF
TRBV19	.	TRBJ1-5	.	TGTGCCAGTACTCGGACACATAGCAATCAGCCCCAGCATTTT	CASTRTHSNQPQHF
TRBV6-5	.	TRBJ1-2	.	TGTGCCAGTAGCCTGGGCCAGGTTGGGGTGGGCTACACCTTC	CASSLGQVGVGYTF
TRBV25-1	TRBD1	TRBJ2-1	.	TGTGCCAGCAAGGGACAGGGCAGTAATGAGCAGTTCTTC	CASKGQGSNEQFF
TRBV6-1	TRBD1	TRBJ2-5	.	TGTGCCAGCAGAGCCGGACAGGGCGGGGAGACCCAGTACTTC	CASRAGQGGETQYF
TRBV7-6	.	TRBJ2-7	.	TGTGCCAGCAGCGGGCCCACCTACGAGCAGTACTTC	CASSGPTYEQYF
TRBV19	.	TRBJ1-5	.	TGTGCCAGTAAGAGTCGGGTCACGGGCGAGGGTCAGCCCCAGCATTTT	CASKSRVTGEGQPQHF
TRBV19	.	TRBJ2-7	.	TGTGCCAGTAGTATAATAGGGTTGGAGCAGTACTTC	CASSIIGLEQYF
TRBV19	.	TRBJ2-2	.	TGTGCCAGTAGTATAGGAACCGGCGCGAACACCGGGGAGCTGTTTTTT	CASSIGTGANTGELFF
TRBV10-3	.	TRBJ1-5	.	TGTGCCATCAGTGAGAATTTGGCTACACAAAACTATCAGCCCCAGCATTTT	CAISENLATQNYQPQHF
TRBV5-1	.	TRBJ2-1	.	TGCGCCAGCAGCCCGGGACGGAACAATGAGCAGTTCTTC	CASSPGRNNEQFF
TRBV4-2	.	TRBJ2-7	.	TGTGCCAGCAGCCAAGAAGCTCTGGGAGTTCCCGAGCAGTACTTC	CASSQEALGVPEQYF
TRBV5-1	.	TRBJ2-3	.	TGCGCCAGCAGCTTGGCAGGGACTGGCACAGATACGCAGTATTTT	CASSLAGTGTDTQYF
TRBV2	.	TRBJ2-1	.	TGTGCCAGCAGTGTACCGGAGTACAATGAGCAGTTCTTC	CASSVPEYNEQFF
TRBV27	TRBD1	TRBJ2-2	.	TGTGCCAGCAGTCCAGGACAGGGGAACACCGGGGAGCTGTTTTTT	CASSPGQGNTGELFF
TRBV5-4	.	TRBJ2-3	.	TGTGCCAGCAGCCCATACTTGCGGGGGCGGACAGATACGCAGTATTTT	CASSPYLRGRTDTQYF
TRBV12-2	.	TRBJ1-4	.	TGTGCAAGTCGCTTAGCGTCCGGGCCTCCGACAGGGGCAATGGAAAAACTGTTTTTT	CASRLASGPPTGAMEKLFF
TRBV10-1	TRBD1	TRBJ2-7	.	TGCGCCAGCAGTGTATCAGGGGGCGAGCAGTACTTC	CASSVSGGEQYF
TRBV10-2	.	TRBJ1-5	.	TGCGCCAGCAGTGACAGGGGCAATCAGCCCCAGCATTTT	CASSDRGNQPQHF
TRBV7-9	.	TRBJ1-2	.	TGTGCCAGCAGCCTCGCCCTGGCGAGGGATGGCTACACCTTC	CASSLALARDGYTF
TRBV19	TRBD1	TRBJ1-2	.	TGTGCCAGCGCGGACAGGGGGCGAGGCTACACCTTC	CASADRGRGYTF
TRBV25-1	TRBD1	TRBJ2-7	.	TGTGCCAGCAGTGCCCGACAGGGAACGAGCTACGAGCAGTACTTC	CASSARQGTSYEQYF
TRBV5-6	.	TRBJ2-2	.	TGTGCCAGCAGCATCGGGGGGCCAGGGGAGCTGTTTTTT	CASSIGGPGELFF
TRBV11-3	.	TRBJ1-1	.	TGTGCCAGCAGCTTAGAGGTTAGCAGGCTATACACTGAAGCTTTCTTT	CASSLEVSRLYTEAFF
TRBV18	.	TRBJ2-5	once	TGTGCCAGCTCACCACAGCAGGGAGGAGAGACCCAGTACTTC	CASSPQQGGETQYF
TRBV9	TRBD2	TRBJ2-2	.	TGTGCCAGCAGCGTCAGTTTAGCGGGGGCCACCGGGGAGCTGTTTTTT	CASSVSLAGATGELFF
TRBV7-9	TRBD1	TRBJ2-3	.	TGTGCCAGCAGCTCTCCGCTGAAGGGACAGGGGGCCTCAGATACGCAGTATTTT	CASSSPLKGQGASDTQYF
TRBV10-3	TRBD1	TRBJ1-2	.	TGTGCCATCAGTGAGAACAGGGGCGGCTACACCTTC	CAISENRGGYTF
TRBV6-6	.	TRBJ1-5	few	TGTGCCAGCAAGCCCGAAGGTGAGGTGTTGGCTCAGCCCCAGCATTTT	CASKPEGEVLAQPQHF
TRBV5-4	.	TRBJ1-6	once	TGTGCCAGCAGCTTAAGGGAGCCCCATTCACCCCTCCACTTT	CASSLREPHSPLHF
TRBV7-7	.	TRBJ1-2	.	TGTGCTAGCAGCCCCCGACAGAGCGGCTACACCTTC	CASSPRQSGYTF
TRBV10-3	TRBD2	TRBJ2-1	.	TGTGCCATCAGTTCCGGGGGGGGTACTAATGAGCAGTTCTTC	CAISSGGGTNEQFF
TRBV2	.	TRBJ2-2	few	TGTGCCAGCAGTGAAAGAAGGTTCCGGGCCGCCGGGGAGCTGTTTTTT	CASSERRFRAAGELFF
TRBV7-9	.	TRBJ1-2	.	TGTGCCAGCAGCGCCGACGGGATTAACTATGGCTACACCTTC	CASSADGINYGYTF
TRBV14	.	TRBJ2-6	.	TGTGCCAGCAGCCAAAGGTCGGCGAGGCGTGGGGCCAACGTCCTGACTTTC	CASSQRSARRGANVLTF
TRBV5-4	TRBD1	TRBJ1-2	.	TGTGCCAGCAGGGGGGACAGATCAGACAATGGCTACACCTTC	CASRGDRSDNGYTF
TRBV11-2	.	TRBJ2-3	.	TGTGCCAGCAGCTTAGAGGTGGCAGGTTCAGATACGCAGTATTTT	CASSLEVAGSDTQYF
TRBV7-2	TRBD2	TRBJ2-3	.	TGTGCCAGCAGCCAACAAATCCTAGCGGGAGCGGCAGATACGCAGTATTTT	CASSQQILAGAADTQYF
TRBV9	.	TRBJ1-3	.	TGTGCCAGCAGCGTAGGCTTAGGGGCAGGTACAAGAAACACCATATATTTT	CASSVGLGAGTRNTIYF
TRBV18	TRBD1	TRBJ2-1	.	TGTGCCAGCTCACCGCAGGACAGGGGGCACTACAATGAGCAGTTCTTC	CASSPQDRGHYNEQFF
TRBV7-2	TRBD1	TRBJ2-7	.	TGTGCCACCCGCCGGGGACAGTCCTCCTACGAGCAGTACTTC	CATRRGQSSYEQYF
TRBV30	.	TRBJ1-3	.	TGTGCCTGGAGTGTAGGCGACTCTGGAAACACCATATATTTT	CAWSVGDSGNTIYF
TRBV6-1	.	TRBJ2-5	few	TGTGCCAGCAGTGAAGATCGGACAGCCTCCCAGTACTTC	CASSEDRTASQYF
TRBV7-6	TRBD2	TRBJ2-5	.	TGTGCCAGCAGCCCCGGACTAGCGGGAGGAGAGACCCAGTACTTC	CASSPGLAGGETQYF
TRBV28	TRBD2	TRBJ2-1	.	TGTGCCAGCAGTTTAATTTGGCGGGAGAACAATGAGCAGTTCTTC	CASSLIWRENNEQFF
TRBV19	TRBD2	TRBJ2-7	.	TGTGCCAGTAGTATAGACACTAGCGGAGACACCTACGAGCAGTACTTC	CASSIDTSGDTYEQYF
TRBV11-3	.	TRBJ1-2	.	TGTGCCAGCAGCGGTACCGGGGCGCGCGGCTACACCTTC	CASSGTGARGYTF
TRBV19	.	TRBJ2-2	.	TGTGCCAGTAGTATAGTGGCCGGACGAAACACCGGGGAGCTGTTTTTT	CASSIVAGRNTGELFF
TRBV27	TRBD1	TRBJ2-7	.	TGTGCCAGCAGTTTAAAGGGACAGGGCTTCTACGAGCAGTACTTC	CASSLKGQGFYEQYF
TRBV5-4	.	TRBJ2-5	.	TGTGCCAGCAGCCGAGCAGGGGTAGGGGAGGCCCAGTACTTC	CASSRAGVGEAQYF
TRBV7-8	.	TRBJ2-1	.	TGTGCCAGCAGCCGACAAGTGGGGACTGGGGTGAATGAGCAGTTCTTC	CASSRQVGTGVNEQFF
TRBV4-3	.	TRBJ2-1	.	TGCGCCAGCAGCCAACACCCGCGGGAGCAGTTCTTC	CASSQHPREQFF
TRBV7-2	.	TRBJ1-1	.	TGTGCCAGCAGCTTCAGGGTGAAGAACACTGAAGCTTTCTTT	CASSFRVKNTEAFF
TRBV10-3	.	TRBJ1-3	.	TGTGCCATCAGTCGTGGAAACACCATATATTTT	CAISRGNTIYF
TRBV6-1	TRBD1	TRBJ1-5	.	TGTGCCAGCAGTGAAGGACAGGGAAATCAGCCCCAGCATTTT	CASSEGQGNQPQHF
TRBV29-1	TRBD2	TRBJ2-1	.	TGCAGCGTAAGCCGGGCTAGCGGGAGGGTATTAAATGAGCAGTTCTTC	CSVSRASGRVLNEQFF
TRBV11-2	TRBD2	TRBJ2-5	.	TGTGCCAGCAGCCCAGGGACTAGCGGGTCCCCCCCGGACTTC	CASSPGTSGSPPDF
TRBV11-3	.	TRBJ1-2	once	TGTGCCAGCAGCAGCCAAAACTATGGCTACACCTTC	CASSSQNYGYTF